This TCR beta chain was identified during a study of sequential checkpoint blockade in melanoma (dated by TCRdb to between 2018 and 2021). For context, the study as a whole: Patients were randomized 1:1 to first-line nivolumab followed by ipilimumab (arm A) or ipilimumab followed by nivolumab (arm B). Maintenance nivolumab was given following each of the two trial sequences. DNA from more than 75 melanoma tumor samples collected before treatment underwent TCRbeta immunosequencing. About 24 patients had matched tumor biopsies taken before treatment and at week 13, after single-agent nivolumab (arm A) or ipilimumab (arm B). In around 81% of the matched pre- and post-treatment tumor biopsy pairs, both biopsies came from the same lesion. Overall study outcomes, separate from this receptor: Validation of the response-prediction model combining TCR metrics and mutation burden is needed in larger, independent patient cohorts. Within-arm analyses of tumor T-cell fraction were limited by small sample sizes and reduced statistical power. Tumor T-cell fraction and clonality were found to correlate with PD-L1 staining and CD8+ T-cell counts but not with mutational load. Among patients in arm A, the nivolumab-first arm, pretreatment tumor TIL clonality was associated with response (P = .04). Patients with increases in tumor T-cell fraction and clonality by week 13 were approximately 30 times more likely to achieve clinical benefit.

This clone turned up a few times. The specificity of this receptor is unknown. The input lacks base qualities; no much larger clone sits a single base away. The intended sense of this specimen's treatment or condition label: randomized to nivolumab then ipilimumab (arm A) or the reverse (arm B). None of the patients in the trial had previously been given DNA-damaging chemotherapy. CheckMate 064, a randomized, open-label phase II trial of sequential checkpoint blockade, was the source of the samples, all of which came from patients with melanoma. Genomic DNA from formalin-fixed paraffin-embedded (FFPE) tissue samples was used for tumor TCR sequencing. The immunoSEQ Assay was used to immunosequence TCRbeta CDR3 regions from genomic DNA. Before high-throughput sequencing, the genomic DNA was amplified using bias-controlled multiplex PCR. Per the authors' processing: To quantify the absolute abundance of each unique TCRbeta CDR3 region, the sequences were collapsed and filtered. Clonality, defined as 1 minus Pielou's evenness, was calculated using productive rearrangements only. Tumor T-cell fraction was calculated by normalizing TCRbeta template counts to the amount of usable DNA, which was estimated from several housekeeping genes. A previously published method was used to identify clones with significantly greater frequencies in on-treatment samples than in baseline samples. TCRdb stores this immuneACCESS table with in-frame sequences only. Part of the clones is absent; in the studies checked, under half of the shortfall reflects unresolved V genes, and no reason is known for the rest. That table supplies the V and J calls and clone size; D and trimming were determined from the DNA. The sample table contains roughly 2,200 clones; only one count was recorded for 24% of them. The leading ten clones occupy around 21% of the sample.

The sequencing used tumor tissue (inferred from file names), collected from a patient given nivolumab and ipilimumab in sequence. The TCR originated in a human donor with melanoma.

The DNA reads as follows: TGTGCCAGCAGTGATGGGGGTCAGCCCCAGCATTTT. The encoded protein is CASSDGGQPQHF. In this chain, TRBV6-8 is recombined with TRBJ1-5; the best D guess is TRBD1, with 5 bases matching. The CDR3 contains 12 residues, cysteine and phenylalanine counted. The read is trimmed to its CDR3 DNA, 36 bases read in frame from base 1. From the germline V gene, CDR1 is MNHGY and CDR2 is SAAAGT. V is reduced by 5 bases and J by 6 bases, leaving a spacing of 8 bases between them.